A single sample is the source of the 2 T cell receptor beta chains below, sequenced in a study of read filtering for tumor transcriptome and immune sequencing. The library was built from roughly 400 ng RNA with molecular barcoded adaptors for alpha/delta and beta/gamma chains. From the reads, TCRdb called clonotypes with MiXCR, one entry per CDR3 protein. In the table there are tens of thousands of distinct CDR3 sequences, roughly a fifth of which are singletons. The source material was a population of CD138-negative cells sorted from bone marrow. These TCRs come from a donor over 35 with multiple myeloma.

This clonotype appeared many times. V usage is TRBV19 and J usage is TRBJ2-1; D remains unclear. V was cut by 4 bases and J by 11 bases, with 12 bases left in between. Germline lookup yields CDR1 LNHDA and CDR2 SQIVND (reference sequence). The CDR3 totals 12 residues. In DNA form, the CDR3 reads TGTGCCAGTAGTAGCGCAGGCCAACAGCAGTTCTTC. Its translation: CASSSAGQQQFF.

This clonotype was counted ten times or more. V and J are TRBV14 and TRBJ2-7; possibly TRBD1 for D (6 bases). This CDR3 has 14 amino acids. Germline V CDR1 and CDR2: SGHDN, FVKESK. The V end lost 0 bases, the J end lost 4 bases, and 10 bases lay between the germline ends. CDR3 sequence: CASSQDRGDYEQYF. DNA for the CDR3: TGTGCCAGCAGCCAAGACAGGGGCGATTACGAGCAGTACTTC.